The clone carrying this T cell receptor (beta chain) showed up just a few times. Its specificity is unknown. PCR employed 60 Vbeta and 13 Jbeta primers. The protocol was immunoSEQ multiplex PCR, while the TCRdb copy is restricted to in-frame clones and leaves out a portion. Here the sample spans 130,000 to 150,000 clones, roughly four fifths being singletons. V gave up 2 bases and J gave up 2 bases; unmatched junction bases: 2. Germline lookup yields CDR1 LNHDA and CDR2 SQIVND (reference sequence). The CDR3 totals 16 residues. This sample was taken from a study of cytomegalovirus exposure and HLA in healthy donors. Study-wide points: Several V segments, TRBV6-2 and TRBV6-3 among them, could not be told apart and were dropped.

Sequenced sample: PBMCs. This clonotype was sampled from a woman in her forties in good health and CMV-seronegative. The V and J genes are TRBV19 and TRBJ2-3; TRBD2 matches at 12 bases. The CDR3 sequence: CASSISSGGATDTQYF. In DNA, the CDR3 is TGTGCCAGTAGTATATCTAGCGGGGGGGCCACAGATACGCAGTATTTT. The complete variable domain, with remaining parts taken from reference TRBV19 and TRBJ2-3, reads DGGITQSPKYLFRKEGQNVTLSCEQNLNHDAMYWYRQDPGQGLRLIYYSQIVNDFQKGDIAEGYSVSREKKESFPLTVTSAQKNPTAFYLCASSISSGGATDTQYFGPGTRLTVL.